This T cell receptor beta chain was observed in a study of T cell repertoires in cytomegalovirus infection. About the study: Carrying CMV and the relevant HLA type showed in public TCR beta signatures. Regarding the study as a whole: Cumulative public TCR beta family frequency identified CMV carriers with the relevant HLA. HLA-C-restricted CMV-specific TCR beta clonotypes prevailed in the ex vivo response.

TCRdb reprocessed the reads via MiXCR and lists one record per CDR3 protein. The sample has hundreds of thousands of distinct CDR3 sequences; more than 20% are singletons. The germline gives CDR1 SGHTA, CDR2 FQGNSA. The CDR3 is made up of 16 amino acids. With V trimmed by 7 bases and J by 1 base, 8 bases remained unmatched. As to this clonotype: Its target is unknown. A much larger clone lies a single base off, so this may be a read error.

This sequence joins TRBV7-2 and TRBJ2-3; 10 positions match TRBD2. Material for sequencing was CD8+ T cells from PBMCs. This TCR was recovered from a human donor in good health (CMV status not recorded). Some clones in this sample may be carry-over from other donors' samples. In DNA form, the CDR3 reads TGTGCCAGCAACTTGAGACTAGCGGGCCGCACAGATACGCAGTATTTT. Its translation is CASNLRLAGRTDTQYF.